These T cell receptor beta chains were read from a single sample in a study of cytotoxic CD8 clonotypes in ibrutinib-treated CLL. Sequenced by immunoSEQ multiplex PCR; TCRdb stores in-frame clones only, minus some. The sample lists fewer than 25,000 clones; around 72% were seen once. This specimen was PBMCs, taken before ibrutinib treatment. The origin of the receptors is a human donor with chronic lymphocytic leukemia. Each CDR3 is given with its conserved first and last residue. A D gene is named only where the DNA matches it firmly. The size field is filled for only some rows; it gives once, few, many or a size class.

clone_size: few
v_call: TRBV18
j_call: TRBJ1-2
d_call: -
cdr3_length: 14
cdr3_aa: CASSPYDEVYGYTF
cdr3_nt: TGTGCCAGCTCACCATACGACGAGGTCTATGGCTACACCTTC

clone_size: -
v_call: TRBV19
j_call: TRBJ1-2
d_call: -
cdr3_length: 13
cdr3_aa: CASSPTPNYGYTF
cdr3_nt: TGTGCCAGTAGCCCGACACCTAACTATGGCTACACCTTC

clone_size: -
v_call: TRBV5-8
j_call: TRBJ2-2
d_call: TRBD2
cdr3_length: 17
cdr3_aa: CASSWAGLAGSTGELFF
cdr3_nt: TGTGCCAGCAGCTGGGCCGGACTAGCGGGAAGCACCGGGGAGCTGTTTTTT

clone_size: -
v_call: TRBV5-4
j_call: TRBJ1-3
d_call: -
cdr3_length: 16
cdr3_aa: CASSSMKRNSGNTIYF
cdr3_nt: TGTGCCAGCAGCTCCATGAAACGTAACTCTGGAAACACCATATATTTT

clone_size: -
v_call: TRBV30
j_call: TRBJ2-3
d_call: -
cdr3_length: 15
cdr3_aa: CAWKVGQSGTDTQYF
cdr3_nt: TGTGCCTGGAAAGTAGGGCAGAGTGGCACAGATACGCAGTATTTT

clone_size: -
v_call: TRBV6-6
j_call: TRBJ1-5
d_call: -
cdr3_length: 16
cdr3_aa: CASSYGYLEGNQPQHF
cdr3_nt: TGTGCCAGCAGTTATGGGTACTTGGAGGGCAATCAGCCCCAGCATTTT

clone_size: -
v_call: TRBV28
j_call: TRBJ1-5
d_call: -
cdr3_length: 17
cdr3_aa: CASLGGAGPYSNQPQHF
cdr3_nt: TGTGCCAGCCTCGGGGGGGCAGGGCCTTATAGCAATCAGCCCCAGCATTTT

clone_size: -
v_call: TRBV30
j_call: TRBJ2-3
d_call: TRBD2
cdr3_length: 14
cdr3_aa: CAWKASGPTDTQYF
cdr3_nt: TGTGCCTGGAAAGCTAGCGGTCCCACAGATACGCAGTATTTT

clone_size: few
v_call: TRBV7-9
j_call: TRBJ1-2
d_call: -
cdr3_length: 16
cdr3_aa: CASSSAGTLANYGYTF
cdr3_nt: TGTGCCAGCAGTTCAGCAGGCACACTAGCTAACTATGGCTACACCTTC

clone_size: -
v_call: TRBV19
j_call: TRBJ2-5
d_call: -
cdr3_length: 20
cdr3_aa: CASSTRDLLSGGGSGETQYF
cdr3_nt: TGTGCCAGTAGTACCCGGGATCTTCTAAGCGGAGGGGGCAGTGGGGAGACCCAGTACTTC

clone_size: -
v_call: TRBV2
j_call: TRBJ1-1
d_call: -
cdr3_length: 15
cdr3_aa: CASSGQNLMNTEAFF
cdr3_nt: TGTGCCAGCAGCGGACAGAACCTCATGAACACTGAAGCTTTCTTT

clone_size: -
v_call: TRBV27
j_call: TRBJ2-5
d_call: TRBD2
cdr3_length: 16
cdr3_aa: CASTSGLAEIQETQYF
cdr3_nt: TGTGCCAGCACATCCGGACTAGCGGAGATCCAAGAGACCCAGTACTTC

clone_size: -
v_call: TRBV4-2
j_call: TRBJ2-7
d_call: -
cdr3_length: 16
cdr3_aa: CASSQAWSDPSYEQYF
cdr3_nt: TGTGCCAGCAGCCAAGCCTGGAGCGACCCCTCCTACGAGCAGTACTTC

clone_size: -
v_call: TRBV28
j_call: TRBJ2-1
d_call: TRBD1
cdr3_length: 16
cdr3_aa: CASSRRRYRGYNEQFF
cdr3_nt: TGTGCCAGCAGCCGAAGACGATACAGGGGTTACAATGAGCAGTTCTTC

clone_size: -
v_call: TRBV5-6
j_call: TRBJ2-5
d_call: TRBD2
cdr3_length: 18
cdr3_aa: CASSLIARLAGGGETQYF
cdr3_nt: TGTGCCAGCAGCTTGATCGCCCGACTAGCGGGAGGAGGGGAGACCCAGTACTTC

clone_size: few
v_call: TRBV6-1
j_call: TRBJ1-4
d_call: -
cdr3_length: 13
cdr3_aa: CASSGDLGEKLFF
cdr3_nt: TGTGCCAGCAGTGGGGATTTGGGGGAAAAACTGTTTTTT

clone_size: -
v_call: TRBV30
j_call: TRBJ2-3
d_call: -
cdr3_length: 12
cdr3_aa: CAWSVSTDTQYF
cdr3_nt: TGTGCCTGGAGTGTATCTACAGATACGCAGTATTTT

clone_size: -
v_call: TRBV7-9
j_call: TRBJ1-4
d_call: -
cdr3_length: 14
cdr3_aa: CASSRLGGDEKLFF
cdr3_nt: TGTGCCAGCAGTCGACTGGGGGGTGACGAAAAACTGTTTTTT

clone_size: -
v_call: TRBV5-1
j_call: TRBJ2-1
d_call: -
cdr3_length: 15
cdr3_aa: CASSAPGTAYNEQFF
cdr3_nt: TGCGCCAGCAGCGCCCCTGGGACGGCCTACAATGAGCAGTTCTTC

clone_size: -
v_call: TRBV5-1
j_call: TRBJ2-7
d_call: TRBD2
cdr3_length: 15
cdr3_aa: CASSLSAGGPYEQYF
cdr3_nt: TGCGCCAGCAGCTTGTCGGCGGGAGGTCCCTACGAGCAGTACTTC

clone_size: -
v_call: TRBV2
j_call: TRBJ1-2
d_call: -
cdr3_length: 11
cdr3_aa: CASSGLFGYTF
cdr3_nt: TGTGCCAGCAGCGGACTCTTTGGCTACACCTTC

clone_size: once
v_call: TRBV7-2
j_call: TRBJ2-2
d_call: -
cdr3_length: 14
cdr3_aa: CASSSSPGAGELFF
cdr3_nt: TGTGCCAGCAGCTCCTCCCCGGGAGCCGGGGAGCTGTTTTTT

clone_size: -
v_call: TRBV19
j_call: TRBJ1-6
d_call: -
cdr3_length: 16
cdr3_aa: CASTKTAGAGNSPLHF
cdr3_nt: TGTGCCAGTACCAAGACAGCGGGCGCGGGTAATTCACCCCTCCACTTT

clone_size: -
v_call: TRBV5-6
j_call: TRBJ2-3
d_call: -
cdr3_length: 11
cdr3_aa: CASSFRDTQYF
cdr3_nt: TGTGCCAGCAGCTTCAGGGATACGCAGTATTTT

clone_size: few
v_call: TRBV27
j_call: TRBJ1-1
d_call: TRBD1
cdr3_length: 16
cdr3_aa: CASSKQQGAAWTEAFF
cdr3_nt: TGTGCCAGCAGTAAACAACAGGGGGCGGCATGGACTGAAGCTTTCTTT

clone_size: -
v_call: TRBV7-2
j_call: TRBJ1-5
d_call: -
cdr3_length: 17
cdr3_aa: CASSLGGRNQRNQPQHF
cdr3_nt: TGTGCCAGCAGCTTAGGGGGAAGGAATCAACGCAATCAGCCCCAGCATTTT

clone_size: -
v_call: TRBV13
j_call: TRBJ2-1
d_call: TRBD2
cdr3_length: 16
cdr3_aa: CASSRLSGSSYNEQFF
cdr3_nt: TGTGCCAGCTCACGCCTTAGCGGGAGCTCCTACAATGAGCAGTTCTTC

clone_size: -
v_call: TRBV9
j_call: TRBJ2-7
d_call: TRBD2
cdr3_length: 15
cdr3_aa: CASSVLAGGPYEQYF
cdr3_nt: TGTGCCAGCAGCGTCTTGGCGGGAGGGCCCTACGAGCAGTACTTC

clone_size: -
v_call: TRBV6-6
j_call: TRBJ1-2
d_call: TRBD1
cdr3_length: 15
cdr3_aa: CASSQWTGGGDGYTF
cdr3_nt: TGTGCCAGCAGCCAGTGGACAGGGGGCGGGGATGGCTACACCTTC

clone_size: -
v_call: TRBV7-3
j_call: TRBJ1-1
d_call: -
cdr3_length: 14
cdr3_aa: CASSVGRENTEAFF
cdr3_nt: TGTGCCAGCAGCGTTGGACGAGAAAACACTGAAGCTTTCTTT

clone_size: -
v_call: TRBV9
j_call: TRBJ2-7
d_call: -
cdr3_length: 15
cdr3_aa: CASSLSDENSYEQYF
cdr3_nt: TGTGCCAGCAGCCTATCGGACGAAAACTCCTACGAGCAGTACTTC

clone_size: few
v_call: TRBV20-1
j_call: TRBJ1-2
d_call: -
cdr3_length: 11
cdr3_aa: CSARKPRGYTF
cdr3_nt: TGCAGTGCTAGAAAACCTAGGGGCTACACCTTC

clone_size: -
v_call: TRBV21-1
j_call: TRBJ1-3
d_call: -
cdr3_length: 18
cdr3_aa: CASSAHGGTPSSGNTIYF
cdr3_nt: TGTGCCAGCAGCGCTCACGGGGGGACACCTAGCTCTGGAAACACCATATATTTT

clone_size: -
v_call: TRBV6-5
j_call: TRBJ2-4
d_call: -
cdr3_length: 16
cdr3_aa: CASSYSRPGEANIQYF
cdr3_nt: TGTGCCAGCAGTTACTCGAGGCCAGGGGAGGCAAACATTCAGTACTTC

clone_size: -
v_call: TRBV27
j_call: TRBJ2-7
d_call: TRBD1
cdr3_length: 15
cdr3_aa: CASSKTGGDGYEQYF
cdr3_nt: TGTGCCAGCAGCAAAACAGGGGGCGACGGGTACGAGCAGTACTTC

clone_size: -
v_call: TRBV21-1
j_call: TRBJ1-5
d_call: -
cdr3_length: 15
cdr3_aa: CASSKARLPDWPQHF
cdr3_nt: TGTGCCAGCAGCAAAGCGCGGCTGCCCGATTGGCCCCAGCATTTT

clone_size: -
v_call: TRBV28
j_call: TRBJ1-2
d_call: -
cdr3_length: 14
cdr3_aa: CASSLGLRVYGYTF
cdr3_nt: TGTGCCAGCAGCCTGGGGCTAAGAGTCTATGGCTACACCTTC

clone_size: -
v_call: TRBV6-5
j_call: TRBJ1-1
d_call: TRBD1
cdr3_length: 16
cdr3_aa: CASSSYRGLGNTEAFF
cdr3_nt: TGTGCCAGCAGTTCCTACAGGGGCTTGGGCAACACTGAAGCTTTCTTT

clone_size: -
v_call: TRBV9
j_call: TRBJ2-1
d_call: -
cdr3_length: 13
cdr3_aa: CASSDGRKDEQFF
cdr3_nt: TGTGCCAGCAGTGACGGACGGAAAGATGAGCAGTTCTTC

clone_size: -
v_call: TRBV5-1
j_call: TRBJ2-5
d_call: TRBD1
cdr3_length: 14
cdr3_aa: CASSLWTGQETQYF
cdr3_nt: TGCGCCAGCAGCTTGTGGACAGGGCAAGAGACCCAGTACTTC

clone_size: -
v_call: TRBV6-1
j_call: TRBJ1-2
d_call: -
cdr3_length: 12
cdr3_aa: CASSYTRYGYTF
cdr3_nt: TGTGCCAGCAGTTATACCCGGTATGGCTACACCTTC

clone_size: -
v_call: TRBV30
j_call: TRBJ1-5
d_call: TRBD1
cdr3_length: 16
cdr3_aa: CAWSVQGPQGNQPQHF
cdr3_nt: TGTGCCTGGAGTGTACAGGGGCCCCAGGGCAATCAGCCCCAGCATTTT

clone_size: -
v_call: TRBV6-5
j_call: TRBJ1-1
d_call: TRBD1
cdr3_length: 14
cdr3_aa: CASSNPGQGPLAFF
cdr3_nt: TGTGCCAGCAGTAACCCGGGACAGGGGCCTTTGGCTTTCTTT

clone_size: -
v_call: TRBV6-5
j_call: TRBJ1-3
d_call: -
cdr3_length: 15
cdr3_aa: CASSDSLLAGNTIYF
cdr3_nt: TGTGCCAGCAGCGACAGTCTTTTAGCCGGAAACACCATATATTTT